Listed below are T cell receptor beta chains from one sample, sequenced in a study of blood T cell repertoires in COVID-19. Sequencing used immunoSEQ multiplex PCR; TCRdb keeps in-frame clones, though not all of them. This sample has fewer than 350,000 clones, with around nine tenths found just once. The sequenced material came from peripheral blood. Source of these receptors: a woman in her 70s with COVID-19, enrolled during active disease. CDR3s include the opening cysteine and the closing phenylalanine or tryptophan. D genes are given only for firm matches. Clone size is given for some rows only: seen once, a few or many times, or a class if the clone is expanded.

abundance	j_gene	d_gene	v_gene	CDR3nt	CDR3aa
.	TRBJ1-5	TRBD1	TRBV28	TGTGCCAGCAGTTTTAACAGGGGGGATTTATATAGCAATCAGCCCCAGCATTTT	CASSFNRGDLYSNQPQHF
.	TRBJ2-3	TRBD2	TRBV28	TGTGCCAGCAGTTTCGGGGGGGCGGGCACAGATACGCAGTATTTT	CASSFGGAGTDTQYF
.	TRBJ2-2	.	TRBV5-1	TGCGCCAGCAGCTCGGGAAGCTACACCGGGGAGCTGTTTTTT	CASSSGSYTGELFF
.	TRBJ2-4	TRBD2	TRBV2	TGTGCCAGCAGTGAAGACTGGGGGGGAGCCAAAAACATTCAGTACTTC	CASSEDWGGAKNIQYF
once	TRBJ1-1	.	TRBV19	TGTGCCAGTGTCCGAAGAGCCTCAGCTTTCTTT	CASVRRASAFF
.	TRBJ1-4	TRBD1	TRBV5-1	TGCGCCAGCAGCCAACTGGGGCAGGGGGGTGAAAAACTGTTTTTT	CASSQLGQGGEKLFF
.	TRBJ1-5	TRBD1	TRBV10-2	TGCGCCAGCAGGGGACAGGGAGAACAGCCCCAGCATTTT	CASRGQGEQPQHF
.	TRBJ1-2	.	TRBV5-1	TGCGCCAGCAGCTTGGACCTCTCGAGATTCTATGGCTACACCTTC	CASSLDLSRFYGYTF
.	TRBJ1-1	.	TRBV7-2	TGTGCCAGCAGCTTTCCGGGTGTGACTGAAGCTTTCTTT	CASSFPGVTEAFF
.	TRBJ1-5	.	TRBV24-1	TGTGCCACCAGTGCCGGGTGGGGGGTTGGAAGCAATCAGCCCCAGCATTTT	CATSAGWGVGSNQPQHF
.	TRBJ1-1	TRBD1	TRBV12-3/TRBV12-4	TGTGCCAGCAGTTTCGAAACAGGGGACGCTTTCTTT	CASSFETGDAFF
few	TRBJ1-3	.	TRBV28	TGTGCCAGCAGTTCCCGCGGGACCATATATTTT	CASSSRGTIYF
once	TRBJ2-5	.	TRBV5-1	TGCGCCAGCAGCTTTGGACTCCTGGAGGAGACCCAGTACTTC	CASSFGLLEETQYF
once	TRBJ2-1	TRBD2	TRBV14	TGTGCCAGCAGCCACGGGGGGGCATACAATGAGCAGTTCTTC	CASSHGGAYNEQFF
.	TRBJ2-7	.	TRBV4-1	TGCGCCAGCAGCCAAGGGCCCCCGGCTAGCTACGAGCAGTACTTC	CASSQGPPASYEQYF
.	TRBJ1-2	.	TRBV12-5	TGTGCTAGTGGTTCTTCTGGGTTGCGGGACTATGGCTACACCTTC	CASGSSGLRDYGYTF
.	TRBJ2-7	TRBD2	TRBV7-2	TGTGCCAGCAGCTTAATTAGCGGGGGGGCCTACGAGCAGTACTTC	CASSLISGGAYEQYF
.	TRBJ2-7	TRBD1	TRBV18	TGTGCCAGCTCACCACGACAGGGGGTAGAAGAGCAGTACTTC	CASSPRQGVEEQYF